This paragraph covers one TCR beta chain sequence. The data were obtained in a study of blood T cell repertoires in COVID-19. Study as a whole: Samples representing acute and convalescent COVID-19 were sourced from the United States, Italy and Spain. The cDNA or gDNA used as material had been derived from T cells, B-cell-depleted T cells, or PBMCs.

The V gene's germline CDR1 is SGHRS and CDR2 YFSETQ. This CDR3 region has 15 residues. V was clipped by 0 bases and J by 5 bases; unmatched bases: 6. Original data processing: By means of reference gene primer amplification, nucleated cell counts were estimated. Sequencing was performed with immunoSEQ multiplex PCR; in TCRdb, only in-frame clones are kept and a portion is missing. V and J calls and clone size follow that table, whereas D and trimming were derived from the DNA. This repertoire shows hundreds of thousands of clones, roughly 89% found once; its top ten account for around 3.5%. The specimen was peripheral blood. The receptor's source is a woman aged 18-35 years who had recovered from COVID-19. The V and J genes are TRBV5-1 and TRBJ2-7, with 9 bases lining up with TRBD2. In DNA, the CDR3 is TGCGCCAGCAGCTTGGATGGGCCTAGCGGGGACGAGCAGTACGTC. It translates to CASSLDGPSGDEQYV.